Described below is a single T cell receptor beta chain sequence and its context. Its antigen remains unidentified. 5'RACE template switching with UMIs produced the TCR beta cDNA. TCRdb reprocessed the 5' RACE reads and reports one entry per CDR3 protein, with no DNA. The sample has roughly 430,000 distinct CDR3 sequences. The data stem from a study of T cells expressing NK-cell markers. Study overall: Eight donors were sequenced, seven testing HCMV-seropositive and one testing seronegative. Study-wide findings and caveats: One observes that, in several donors, these clonotypes were also the leading ones within the CD3+CD56-NKG2C+ fraction. It remained uncertain whether the expanded NKG2C+ T cell clones were specific for HCMV antigens.

Material: blood T cells: a sorted CD56 or NKG2C T cell subset, CD4+ or CD8+ T cells, or bulk PBMC T cells (not recorded which). The receptor's source is a woman aged 18 to 75 in good health.

The CDR3 sequence: CASRRDSVTDTQYF. The chain couples TRBV6-1 to TRBJ2-3; TCRdb's D call of TRBD1 is untestable without DNA. CDR1 and CDR2 from the germline V gene are MNHNS and SASEGT. The CDR3 length is 14 residues.